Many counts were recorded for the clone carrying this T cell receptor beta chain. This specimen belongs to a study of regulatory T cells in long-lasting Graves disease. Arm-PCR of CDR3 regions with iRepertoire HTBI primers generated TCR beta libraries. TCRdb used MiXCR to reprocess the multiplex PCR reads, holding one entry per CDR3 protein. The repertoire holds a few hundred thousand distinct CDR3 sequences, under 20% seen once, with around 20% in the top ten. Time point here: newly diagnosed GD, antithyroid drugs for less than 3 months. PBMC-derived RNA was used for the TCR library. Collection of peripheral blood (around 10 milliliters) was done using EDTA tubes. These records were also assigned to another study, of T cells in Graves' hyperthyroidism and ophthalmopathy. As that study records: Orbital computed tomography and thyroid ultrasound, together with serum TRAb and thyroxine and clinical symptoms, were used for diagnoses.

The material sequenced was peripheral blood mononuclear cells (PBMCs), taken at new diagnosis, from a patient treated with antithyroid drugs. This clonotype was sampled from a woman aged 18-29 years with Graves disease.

CDR3 amino acids: CASTRSGGGNQPQHF. The CDR3 coding sequence is TGTGCCAGCACCCGATCGGGGGGCGGGAATCAGCCCCAGCATTTT. The chain recombines TRBV28 with TRBJ1-5; D perhaps matches TRBD1 (6 bases). The CDR3 length is 15 residues. Germline V lookup: CDR1 MDHEN, CDR2 SYDVKM. The V end was cut by 7 bases, the J end by 4 bases, with 17 bases between.